The 17 T cell receptor beta chains listed next were all sequenced from one sample in a study of T cells after yellow fever vaccination. MiXCR, applied by TCRdb to the 5' RACE reads, yields one record per CDR3 protein. The sample records around 150,000 distinct CDR3 sequences, approximately 6.7% being singletons. Source: CD4+ T cells sorted from PBMCs, taken 5 days after the first yellow fever vaccination. These receptors all stem from a man aged 18 to 29 who received the YFV17D yellow fever vaccine.

Regarding this clonotype: Just one base apart from a much larger clone, this may be a read error. The V call is TRBV29-1, the J call TRBJ1-2, with TRBD1 as a possible D gene (5 bases). V was shortened by 3 bases and J by 5 bases, with 16 bases between the two germline ends. The CDR3 is made up of 14 amino acids. The V gene's germline CDR1 is SQVTM and CDR2 ANQGSEA. CDR3 in DNA: TGCAGCGTTGAGTGGATTGGGGGAAAATATGGCTACACCTTC. Amino acid sequence: CSVEWIGGKYGYTF.

This clonotype came up many times. The chain joins TRBV10-3 to TRBJ1-2, with D hard to call. Trimming cost V 2 bases and J 4 bases, with 5 bases left between them. CDR3 length equals 12 residues. Germline V gene data show CDR1 as ENHRY and CDR2 as SYGVKD. The CDR3 coding sequence is TGTGCCATCAGTGAGCTACCCTATGGCTACACCTTC. This translates into CAISELPYGYTF.

There are a few counts of this clonotype. The chain uses TRBV5-1 and TRBJ1-1; 9 bases are shared with TRBD1. Germline V gives CDR1 SGHRS, CDR2 YFSETQ. V dropped 4 bases and J dropped 5; count of bases not matched to a gene: 6. The CDR3 totals 14 residues. CDR3: CASSDDRGWTEAFF. As DNA, the CDR3 is TGCGCCAGCAGCGACGACAGGGGGTGGACTGAAGCTTTCTTT.

This clonotype has ten or more counts. The chain couples TRBV20-1 to TRBJ1-1; D not certain. V lost 6 bases and J 10 bases, leaving 21 bases between the germline ends. The germline V gene has CDR1 DFQATT and CDR2 SNEGSKA (reference sequence). The CDR3 has 13 residues. CDR3: CSASKGIGLGAFF. CDR3 coding DNA: TGCAGTGCCTCAAAAGGCATTGGGCTCGGAGCTTTCTTT.

This clonotype was observed a handful of times. The rearrangement joins TRBV5-4 to TRBJ2-3, with 9 bases fitting TRBD2. This CDR3 is built from 16 residues. V trimming: 4 bases; J trimming: 0 bases; junction bases outside the gene matches: 6. Germline CDR1 reads SGHNT; CDR2 reads YYREEE (reference sequence). The CDR3 sequence is CASSLRGGASTDTQYF. The CDR3 coding sequence is TGTGCCAGCAGCCTCCGCGGGGGGGCGAGCACAGATACGCAGTATTTT.

This chain links TRBV7-2 with TRBJ2-3; 11 bases map to TRBD2. Unmatched junction bases numbered 4, after V lost 4 bases and J lost 7 bases. Germline V gives CDR1 SGHTA, CDR2 FQGNSA. The CDR3 is made up of 14 amino acids. The CDR3 reads CASSSSGGQHTQYF. CDR3 coding DNA: TGTGCCAGCAGCTCTAGCGGGGGGCAACATACGCAGTATTTT.

As to this clonotype: Sequence at one end of the junction differs from germline and may be a read error. J is TRBJ2-2 and V is TRBV3-1; the D gene is possibly TRBD2 (6 bases). Germline lookup yields CDR1 LGHDT and CDR2 YNNKEL (reference sequence). This CDR3 comprises 12 residues. In DNA, the CDR3 is TGTGCCAGCAGCCCTTTCACCGGGGGGCTGTTTTTT. Translating gives CASSPFTGGLFF.

This clonotype was recorded many times. The rearrangement joins TRBV12-3 or TRBV12-4 to TRBJ2-7; possibly TRBD1 for D (6 bases). The V and J ends lost 4 bases and 8 bases respectively, with 12 bases between them. This CDR3 is built from 12 residues. For the CDR3, the DNA is TGTGCCAGCAGTTCCACAGGGTACCAGCAGTACTTC. Its protein product is CASSSTGYQQYF.

In this sample, this clonotype turned up a few times. The J gene is TRBJ1-1, the V gene TRBV5-1; 7 nucleotides align to TRBD1. CDR3 length: 13 residues. Trimming at V came to 7 bases and at J to 3 bases, leaving 6 bases not matched to a gene. The germline V gene has CDR1 SGHRS and CDR2 YFSETQ. CDR3 sequence: CASEGQGDTEAFF. CDR3 coding DNA: TGCGCCAGCGAAGGGCAGGGGGACACTGAAGCTTTCTTT.

In its sample, this clonotype was seen a few times. The rearrangement links TRBV7-2 to TRBJ2-2, with D unclear. The CDR3 sequence is 13 residues long. V gave up 6 bases and J gave up 6 bases, with 11 bases separating them. Germline values: CDR1 SGHTA, CDR2 FQGNSA. This CDR3 is CASRDDPPGELFF. The CDR3 DNA reads as TGTGCCAGCAGGGACGATCCCCCCGGGGAGCTGTTTTTT.

The V call is TRBV20-1, the J call TRBJ1-5; D is perhaps TRBD1 (5 bases). The CDR3 totals 15 residues. Trimming took off 3 bases at V and 0 bases at J, with 12 bases between the two ends. Germline values: CDR1 DFQATT, CDR2 SNEGSKA (reference sequence). The CDR3 sequence: CSASYRGASNQPQHF. CDR3 nucleotide sequence: TGCAGTGCTAGTTACCGCGGGGCTAGCAATCAGCCCCAGCATTTT.

The V call is TRBV4-1, the J call TRBJ2-6; D is perhaps TRBD1 (5 bases). V lost 8 bases, J lost 0 bases, and 17 bases lay in between. CDR3 length equals 17 residues. Germline V lookup: CDR1 MGHRA, CDR2 YSYEKL. The CDR3 is CASEKGPQGSGANVLTF. The CDR3 coding sequence is TGCGCCAGCGAAAAAGGGCCCCAGGGCTCTGGGGCCAACGTCCTGACTTTC.

This clonotype was found many times. The rearrangement links TRBV28 to TRBJ2-3, with unresolved D. The CDR3 has 12 amino acids. In germline, CDR1 is MDHEN, CDR2 SYDVKM. Trimming left V 5 bases short and J 7 bases short, with 10 bases between. The DNA for the CDR3 is TGTGCCAGCAGTGTTGCTGAAAATACGCAGTATTTT. This translates into CASSVAENTQYF. Combining the CDR3 with reference TRBV28 and TRBJ2-3 gives the whole variable domain DVKVTQSSRYLVKRTGEKVFLECVQDMDHENMFWYRQDPGLGLRLIYFSYDVKMKEKGDIPEGYSVSREKKERFSLILESASTNQTSMYLCASSVAENTQYFGPGTRLTVL.

This clonotype was picked up many times. The chain has TRBV6-2 or TRBV6-3 and TRBJ2-2; 11 bases agree with TRBD1. V dropped 7 bases and J dropped 6; count of bases not matched to a gene: 10. Germline-derived CDR1 and CDR2 are MNHEY and SVGEGT. The CDR3 contains 16 residues. Here the CDR3 DNA reads TGTGCCAGCATTCGGCTTCCGGGACAGGGGGCCGGGGAGCTGTTTTTT. This codes for CASIRLPGQGAGELFF.

Many counts were recorded for this clonotype. This sequence joins TRBV20-1 and TRBJ2-1; D unclear. The V end lost 0 bases, the J end lost 0 bases, and 12 bases lay between the germline ends. In germline, CDR1 is DFQATT, CDR2 SNEGSKA (reference sequence). The CDR3 consists of 16 residues. The CDR3: CSARDPTRSSYNEQFF. The CDR3 region has the DNA TGCAGTGCTAGAGATCCCACCCGTAGCTCCTACAATGAGCAGTTCTTC.

This clonotype was observed a handful of times. The chain joins TRBV6-2 or TRBV6-3 to TRBJ2-7, with D perhaps TRBD2 (6 bases). CDR3 length: 16 amino acids. V shed 5 bases and J shed 3 bases, with 20 bases lying between them. The V gene's germline CDR1 is MNHEY and CDR2 SVGEGT. The CDR3 sequence is CASSLRATGGVYEQYF. The CDR3, as DNA: TGTGCCAGCAGTCTCCGGGCCACCGGAGGGGTCTACGAGCAGTACTTC.

The chain couples TRBV20-1 to TRBJ1-2, with D hard to call. CDR1 is DFQATT, CDR2 SNEGSKA, per germline (reference sequence). The CDR3 is 14 amino acids. V lost 0 bases and J 4 bases, leaving 12 bases between the germline ends. The CDR3 loop is CSARDRGSGYGYTF. As DNA, the CDR3 is TGCAGTGCTAGAGATCGGGGATCGGGCTATGGCTACACCTTC.